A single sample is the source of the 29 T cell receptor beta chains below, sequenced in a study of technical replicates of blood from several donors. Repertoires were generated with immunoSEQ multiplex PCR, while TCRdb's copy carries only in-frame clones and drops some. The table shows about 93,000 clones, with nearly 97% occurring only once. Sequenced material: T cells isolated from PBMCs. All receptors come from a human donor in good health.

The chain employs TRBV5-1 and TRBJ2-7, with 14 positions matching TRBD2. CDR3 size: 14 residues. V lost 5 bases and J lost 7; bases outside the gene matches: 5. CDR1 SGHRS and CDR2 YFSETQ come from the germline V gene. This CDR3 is CASRRGLAGVEQYF. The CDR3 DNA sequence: TGCGCCAGCAGGAGGGGACTAGCGGGAGTAGAGCAGTACTTC.

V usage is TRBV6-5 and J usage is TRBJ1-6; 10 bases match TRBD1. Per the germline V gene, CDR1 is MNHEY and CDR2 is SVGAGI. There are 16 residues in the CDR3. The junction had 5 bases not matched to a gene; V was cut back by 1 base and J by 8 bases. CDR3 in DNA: TGTGCCAGCAGTTACTTCGGGGGACAGGGGTATTCACCCCTCCACTTT. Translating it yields CASSYFGGQGYSPLHF.

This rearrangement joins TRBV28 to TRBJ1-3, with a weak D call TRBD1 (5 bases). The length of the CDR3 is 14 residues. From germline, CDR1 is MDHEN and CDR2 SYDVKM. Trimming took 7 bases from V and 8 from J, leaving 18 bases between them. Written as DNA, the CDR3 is TGTGCCAGCACTCCTCTGGGGGGGGAGGACACCATATATTTT. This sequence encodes CASTPLGGEDTIYF.

In nucleotides, the CDR3 is TGTGCCAGCAGCTTAGGGTTTGCGACAGGGGGCGGCTATGGCTACACCTTC. Amino acids: CASSLGFATGGGYGYTF. The chain is built from TRBV7-2 and TRBJ1-2; 10 nucleotides align to TRBD1. V shed 1 base, J shed 4 bases, and the junction held 9 bases outside the gene matches. This CDR3 has 17 amino acids. Germline lookup yields CDR1 SGHTA and CDR2 FQGNSA.

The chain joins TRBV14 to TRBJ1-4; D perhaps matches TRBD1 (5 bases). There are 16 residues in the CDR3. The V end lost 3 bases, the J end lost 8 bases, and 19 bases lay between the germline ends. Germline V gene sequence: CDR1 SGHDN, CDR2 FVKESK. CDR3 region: CASSHQSGGGREKLFF. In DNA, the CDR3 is TGTGCCAGCAGCCACCAATCTGGGGGGGGTCGGGAAAAACTGTTTTTT. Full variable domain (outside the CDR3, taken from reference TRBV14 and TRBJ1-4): EAGVTQFPSHSVIEKGQTVTLRCDPISGHDNLYWYRRVMGKEIKFLLHFVKESKQDESGMPNNRFLAERTGGTYSTLKVQPAELEDSGVYFCASSHQSGGGREKLFFGSGTQLSVL.

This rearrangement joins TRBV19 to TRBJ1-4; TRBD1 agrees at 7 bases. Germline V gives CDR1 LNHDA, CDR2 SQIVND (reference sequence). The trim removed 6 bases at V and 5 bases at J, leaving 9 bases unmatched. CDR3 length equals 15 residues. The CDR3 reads CASSVEGAANEKLFF. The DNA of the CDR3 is TGTGCCAGTAGCGTTGAGGGGGCCGCCAATGAAAAACTGTTTTTT.

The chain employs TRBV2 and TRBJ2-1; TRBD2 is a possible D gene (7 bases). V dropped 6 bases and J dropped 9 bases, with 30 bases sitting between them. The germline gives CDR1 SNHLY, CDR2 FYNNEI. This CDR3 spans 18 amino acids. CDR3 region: CASSGGPLSGTQLSEQFF. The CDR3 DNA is TGTGCCAGCAGCGGGGGCCCCTTAAGCGGGACCCAGCTTAGTGAGCAGTTCTTC.

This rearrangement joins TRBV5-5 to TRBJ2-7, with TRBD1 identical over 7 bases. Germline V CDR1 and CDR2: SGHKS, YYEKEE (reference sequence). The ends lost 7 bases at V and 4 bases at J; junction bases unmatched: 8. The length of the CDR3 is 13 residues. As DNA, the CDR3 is TGTGCCAGCGGACCCGGGACAGCGTACGAGCAGTACTTC. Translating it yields CASGPGTAYEQYF.

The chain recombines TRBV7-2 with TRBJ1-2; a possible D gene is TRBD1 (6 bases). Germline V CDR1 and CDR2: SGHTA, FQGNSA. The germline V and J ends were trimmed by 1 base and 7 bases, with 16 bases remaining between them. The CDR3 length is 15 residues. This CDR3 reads CASSLGGYREGGYTF. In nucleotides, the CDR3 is TGTGCCAGCAGCTTAGGGGGTTACAGGGAGGGTGGCTACACCTTC.

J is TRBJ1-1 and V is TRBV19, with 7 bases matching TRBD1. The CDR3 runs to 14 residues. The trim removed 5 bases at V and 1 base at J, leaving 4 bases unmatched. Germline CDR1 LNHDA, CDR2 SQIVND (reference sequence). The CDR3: CASSHRGENTEAFF. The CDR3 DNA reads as TGTGCCAGTAGTCACAGGGGAGAGAACACTGAAGCTTTCTTT.

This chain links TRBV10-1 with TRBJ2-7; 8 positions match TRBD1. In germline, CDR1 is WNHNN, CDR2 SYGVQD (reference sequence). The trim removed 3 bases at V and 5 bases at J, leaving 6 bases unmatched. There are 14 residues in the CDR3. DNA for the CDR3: TGCGCCAGCAGTGAAGTGGACAGGGCCCACGAGCAGTACTTC. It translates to CASSEVDRAHEQYF.

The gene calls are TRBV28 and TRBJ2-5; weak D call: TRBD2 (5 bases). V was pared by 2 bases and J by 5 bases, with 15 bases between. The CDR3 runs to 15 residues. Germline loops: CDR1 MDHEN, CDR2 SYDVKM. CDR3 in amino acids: CASSLLEGRGETQYF. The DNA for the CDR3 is TGTGCCAGCAGTTTACTCGAGGGTCGAGGGGAGACCCAGTACTTC. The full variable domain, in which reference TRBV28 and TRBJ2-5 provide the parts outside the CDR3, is DVKVTQSSRYLVKRTGEKVFLECVQDMDHENMFWYRQDPGLGLRLIYFSYDVKMKEKGDIPEGYSVSREKKERFSLILESASTNQTSMYLCASSLLEGRGETQYFGPGTRLLVL.

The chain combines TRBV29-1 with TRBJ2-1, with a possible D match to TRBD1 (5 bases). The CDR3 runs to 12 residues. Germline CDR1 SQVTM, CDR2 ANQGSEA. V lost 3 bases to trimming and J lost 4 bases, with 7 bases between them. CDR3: CSVEGRYNEQFF. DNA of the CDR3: TGCAGCGTTGAGGGGCGATACAATGAGCAGTTCTTC.

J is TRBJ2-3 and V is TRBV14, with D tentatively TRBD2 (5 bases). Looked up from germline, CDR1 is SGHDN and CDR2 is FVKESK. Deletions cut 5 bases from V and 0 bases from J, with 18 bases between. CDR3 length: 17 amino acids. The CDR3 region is CASSDHPVGESTDTQYF. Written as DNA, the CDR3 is TGTGCCAGCAGCGACCATCCCGTGGGAGAGAGCACAGATACGCAGTATTTT.

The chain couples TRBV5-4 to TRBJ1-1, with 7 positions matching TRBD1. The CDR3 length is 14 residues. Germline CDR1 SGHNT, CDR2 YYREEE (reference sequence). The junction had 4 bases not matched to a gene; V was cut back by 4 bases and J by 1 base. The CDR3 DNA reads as TGTGCCAGCAGCCGAGGGACAGCGAACACTGAAGCTTTCTTT. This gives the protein CASSRGTANTEAFF.

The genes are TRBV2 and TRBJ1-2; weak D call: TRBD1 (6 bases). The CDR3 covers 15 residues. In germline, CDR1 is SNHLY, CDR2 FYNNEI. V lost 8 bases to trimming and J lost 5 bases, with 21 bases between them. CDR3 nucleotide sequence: TGTGCCAGCGGGGGCCTTACTACAGGAAGGTATGGCTACACCTTC. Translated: CASGGLTTGRYGYTF.

The CDR3 DNA reads as TGTGCCAGCAGGGCAACAGGGGCAACTAATGAAAAACTGTTTTTT. Its translation: CASRATGATNEKLFF. This chain connects TRBV2 to TRBJ1-4; 7 bases fit TRBD1. From germline, CDR1 is SNHLY and CDR2 FYNNEI. J lost 0 bases, V lost 6 bases, and 4 bases had no gene match. The CDR3 has 15 amino acids.

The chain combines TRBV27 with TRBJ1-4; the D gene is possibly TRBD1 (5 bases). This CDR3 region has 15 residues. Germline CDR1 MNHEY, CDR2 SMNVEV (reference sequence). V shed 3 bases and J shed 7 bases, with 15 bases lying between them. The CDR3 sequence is CASSFSGWEVEKLFF. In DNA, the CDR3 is TGTGCCAGCAGTTTCTCAGGGTGGGAAGTTGAAAAACTGTTTTTT.

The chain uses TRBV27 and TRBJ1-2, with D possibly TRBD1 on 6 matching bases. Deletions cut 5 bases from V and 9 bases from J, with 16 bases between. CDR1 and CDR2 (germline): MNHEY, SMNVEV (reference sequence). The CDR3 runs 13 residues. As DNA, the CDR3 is TGTGCCAGCAGTCTCCTACAGGGTCGGAGCTACACCTTC. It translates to CASSLLQGRSYTF.

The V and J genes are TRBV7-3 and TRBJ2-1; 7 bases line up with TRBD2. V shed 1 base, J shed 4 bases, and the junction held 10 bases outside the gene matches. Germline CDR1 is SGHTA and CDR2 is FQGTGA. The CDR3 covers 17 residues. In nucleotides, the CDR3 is TGTGCCAGCAGCTTAAAGAGCGGGGCCCTCGCTTACAATGAGCAGTTCTTC. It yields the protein CASSLKSGALAYNEQFF.

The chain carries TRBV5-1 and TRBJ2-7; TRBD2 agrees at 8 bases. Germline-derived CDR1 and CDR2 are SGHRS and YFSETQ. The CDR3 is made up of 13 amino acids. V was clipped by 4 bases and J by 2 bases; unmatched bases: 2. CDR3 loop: CASSPGGAYEQYF. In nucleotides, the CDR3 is TGCGCCAGCAGCCCGGGGGGGGCCTACGAGCAGTACTTC.

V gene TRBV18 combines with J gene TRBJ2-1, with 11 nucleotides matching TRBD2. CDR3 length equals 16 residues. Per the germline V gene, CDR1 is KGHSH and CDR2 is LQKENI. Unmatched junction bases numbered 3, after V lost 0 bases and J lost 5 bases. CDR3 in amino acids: CASSPPSGRVHNEQFF. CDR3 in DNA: TGTGCCAGCTCACCACCTAGCGGGAGGGTTCACAATGAGCAGTTCTTC. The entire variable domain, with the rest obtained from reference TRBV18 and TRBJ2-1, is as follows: NAGVMQNPRHLVRRRGQEARLRCSPMKGHSHVYWYRQLPEEGLKFMVYLQKENIIDESGMPKERFSAEFPKEGPSILRIQQVVRGDSAAYFCASSPPSGRVHNEQFFGPGTRLTVL.

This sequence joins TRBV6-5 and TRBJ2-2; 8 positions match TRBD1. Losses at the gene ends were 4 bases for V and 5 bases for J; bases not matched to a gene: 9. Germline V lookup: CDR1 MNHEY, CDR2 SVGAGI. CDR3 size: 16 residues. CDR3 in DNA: TGTGCCAGCAGTTCCCCGGACAGGGTCTGGACCGGGGAGCTGTTTTTT. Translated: CASSSPDRVWTGELFF.

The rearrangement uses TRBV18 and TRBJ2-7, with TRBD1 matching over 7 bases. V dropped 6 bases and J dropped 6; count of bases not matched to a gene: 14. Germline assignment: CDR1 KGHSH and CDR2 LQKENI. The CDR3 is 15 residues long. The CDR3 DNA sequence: TGTGCCAGCTCTACTAGGGGAGACAGGGATAGCGAGCAGTACTTC. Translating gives CASSTRGDRDSEQYF.

CDR3 DNA sequence: TGTGCCAGCAGTGAAGCGGGGGGTAATCAGCCCCAGCATTTT. Translated, it gives CASSEAGGNQPQHF. This rearrangement joins TRBV6-1 to TRBJ1-5; TRBD1 might be the D (5 bases). V was cut by 0 bases and J by 4 bases, with 7 bases left in between. CDR1 is MNHNS and CDR2 is SASEGT in the germline V gene. The CDR3 length is 14 residues.

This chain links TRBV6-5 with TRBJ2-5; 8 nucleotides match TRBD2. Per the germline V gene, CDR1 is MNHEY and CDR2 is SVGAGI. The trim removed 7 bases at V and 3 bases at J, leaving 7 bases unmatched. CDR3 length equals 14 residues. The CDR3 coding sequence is TGTGCCAGCACACTGAACGGGGGGGAAGAGACCCAGTACTTC. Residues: CASTLNGGEETQYF.

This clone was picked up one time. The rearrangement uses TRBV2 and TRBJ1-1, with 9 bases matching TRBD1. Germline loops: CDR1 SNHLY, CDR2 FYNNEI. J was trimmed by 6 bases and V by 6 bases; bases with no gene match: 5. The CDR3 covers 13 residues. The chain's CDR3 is CASRGQGGAEAFF. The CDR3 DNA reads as TGTGCCAGCAGGGGACAGGGAGGAGCTGAAGCTTTCTTT.

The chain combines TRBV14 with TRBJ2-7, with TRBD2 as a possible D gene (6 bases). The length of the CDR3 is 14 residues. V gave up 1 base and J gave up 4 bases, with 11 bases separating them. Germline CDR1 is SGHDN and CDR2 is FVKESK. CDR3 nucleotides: TGTGCCAGCAGCCAAGGAACGGGGGAATACGAGCAGTACTTC. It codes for CASSQGTGEYEQYF.

CDR3 sequence reads: CASSLRDRVQETQYF. The CDR3 DNA sequence: TGTGCCAGTAGTCTCCGGGACAGGGTGCAAGAGACCCAGTACTTC. The chain uses TRBV19 and TRBJ2-5, with 9 positions matching TRBD1. V gave up 5 bases and J gave up 2 bases; unmatched junction bases: 6. CDR3 length: 15 residues. Germline V gives CDR1 LNHDA, CDR2 SQIVND (reference sequence).